Listed below are T cell receptor beta chains from one sample, sequenced in a study of T-cell memory formation after mild COVID-19. One entry per CDR3 protein results from TCRdb running MiXCR on the 5' RACE reads. The sample shows 560,000 or so distinct CDR3 sequences, roughly 17% of them seen only once. Sample: PBMCs or a T cell subset sorted from them (not recorded which). The receptors come from an adult woman who had mild COVID-19 (a few samples of this study predate the infection). Cell type and time point are not known. The CDR3 runs from the conserved cysteine through the conserved F or W. The D gene is left open where the match is weak. Where a row states a size, it is once, few, many or the class of an expanded clone; other rows omit it.

cdr3_length,d_call,clone_size,v_call,j_call,cdr3_nt,cdr3_aa
11,NA,few,TRBV29-1,TRBJ1-1,TGCAGCGTTGGTCATGGACACGAAGCTTTCTTT,CSVGHGHEAFF
15,NA,few,TRBV28,TRBJ1-5,TGTGCCAGCATCGTCCGGGGGGATAGCAATCAGCCCCAGCATTTT,CASIVRGDSNQPQHF
17,NA,NA,TRBV7-8,TRBJ2-4,TGTGCCAGCAGCCTCGGGGAGGGAGGGGGTTCAGGAAACATTCAGTACTTC,CASSLGEGGGSGNIQYF
12,NA,NA,TRBV7-8,TRBJ1-1,TGTGCCAGCAGCTTATCGAGGGCCGGGGCTTTCTTT,CASSLSRAGAFF
15,TRBD2,NA,TRBV4-2,TRBJ2-5,TGTGCCAGCAGCATTAGCGGGGGGGCCTCAGAGACCCAGTACTTC,CASSISGGASETQYF
13,NA,few,TRBV3-1,TRBJ1-6,TGTGCCAGCACGGAGTTGATAGGTTCACCCCTCCACTTT,CASTELIGSPLHF
16,TRBD2,NA,TRBV12-3/TRBV12-4,TRBJ2-7,TGTGCCAGCAGTTTAGACCCGGGACTAGCGTCCTACGAGCAGTACTTC,CASSLDPGLASYEQYF
13,NA,few,TRBV2,TRBJ2-7,TGTGCCAGCAGTGAAGGTGGCCTCTACGAGCAGTACTTC,CASSEGGLYEQYF
16,TRBD2,few,TRBV24-1,TRBJ2-3,TGTGCCACCAGTGATCAGAGCGCTAGCGGGGTAGATACGCAGTATTTT,CATSDQSASGVDTQYF
14,NA,few,TRBV24-1,TRBJ2-3,TGTGCCACCAGTGAGAGGACAGACACAGATACGCAGTATTTT,CATSERTDTDTQYF
12,NA,NA,TRBV7-9,TRBJ2-7,TGTGCCAGCACCCCCCTATCGGGGGAGCAGTACTTC,CASTPLSGEQYF
12,NA,NA,TRBV24-1,TRBJ1-1,TGTGCCACCCGGGGCCCCAACACTGAAGCTTTCTTT,CATRGPNTEAFF
17,NA,NA,TRBV4-1,TRBJ2-3,TGCGCCAGCAGCCAAGATGCTTTAGGAGGGTTCAAAGATACGCAGTATTTT,CASSQDALGGFKDTQYF
16,TRBD1,few,TRBV7-8,TRBJ2-3,TGTGCCAGCAGCGTACCGCCGACAGGGGGCACAGATACGCAGTATTTT,CASSVPPTGGTDTQYF
15,NA,few,TRBV7-8,TRBJ2-1,TGTGCCAGCAGCTTACGTCGGGGTGACCTCCGTGAGCAGTTCTTC,CASSLRRGDLREQFF
18,TRBD2,few,TRBV15,TRBJ2-1,TGTGCCACCAGCAGAGGACTAGCGGGGGGGCATGGGGACAATGAGCAGTTCTTC,CATSRGLAGGHGDNEQFF
15,TRBD1,few,TRBV10-3,TRBJ1-1,TGTGCCATCAGTGCACAGGGGGACAAGAACACTGAAGCTTTCTTT,CAISAQGDKNTEAFF
13,NA,few,TRBV5-1,TRBJ1-1,TGCGCCAGCAGCTTTGTGAAGAACACTGAAGCTTTCTTT,CASSFVKNTEAFF
13,TRBD1,NA,TRBV12-3/TRBV12-4,TRBJ2-7,TGTGCCAGCAGGAAGACAGGGGGCTACGAGCAGTACTTC,CASRKTGGYEQYF
13,NA,few,TRBV12-3/TRBV12-4,TRBJ2-5,TGTGCCAGCACTGAAGGGCCTCAAGAGACCCAGTACTTC,CASTEGPQETQYF
13,NA,NA,TRBV12-3/TRBV12-4,TRBJ2-6,TGTGCCAGCACTGACTCGATGGCCAACGTCCTGACTTTC,CASTDSMANVLTF
17,NA,NA,TRBV10-3,TRBJ1-3,TGTGCCATCAGTGAGTCGGGAACAGGGATATCTGGAAACACCATATATTTT,CAISESGTGISGNTIYF
15,NA,NA,TRBV9,TRBJ2-1,TGTGCCAGCAGCGTATCTCCCAGCGGCCACAATGAGCAGTTCTTC,CASSVSPSGHNEQFF
16,NA,few,TRBV9,TRBJ2-1,TGTGCCAGCAGCGTAAGTCACTCCAGCTCCTACAATGAGCAGTTCTTC,CASSVSHSSSYNEQFF
16,TRBD1,NA,TRBV24-1,TRBJ2-1,TGTGCCACCAGTGATTCCGGGACAGGGGTCTACAATGAGCAGTTCTTC,CATSDSGTGVYNEQFF
17,NA,few,TRBV5-1,TRBJ1-4,TGCGCCAGCAGCTTGGAGCCAACAGGGTATGGTAATGAAAAACTGTTTTTT,CASSLEPTGYGNEKLFF
15,TRBD2,many,TRBV18,TRBJ2-3,TGTGCCAGCTCACCAGATAGCGGGACCACAGATACGCAGTATTTT,CASSPDSGTTDTQYF
15,TRBD2,NA,TRBV20-1,TRBJ2-5,TGCAGTGCTGGAATTGGACTAGTGGGCCAAGAGACCCAGTACTTC,CSAGIGLVGQETQYF
13,TRBD1,NA,TRBV30,TRBJ1-2,TGTGCCTGGAGTGTCGGACAGGGACATGGCTACACCTTC,CAWSVGQGHGYTF
14,NA,few,TRBV29-1,TRBJ1-1,TGCAGCGTTCGCCGACTGGGGGAAAACACTGAAGCTTTCTTT,CSVRRLGENTEAFF
13,NA,few,TRBV4-2,TRBJ2-3,TGTGCCAGCAGCCAAGTCCGCACAGATACGCAGTATTTT,CASSQVRTDTQYF
15,TRBD1,few,TRBV24-1,TRBJ2-3,TGTGCCACCAGTGATCCGGGACAGTACACAGATACGCAGTATTTT,CATSDPGQYTDTQYF
14,NA,NA,TRBV7-9,TRBJ1-4,TGTGCCAGCAGCTTAGACACCCGGAATGAAAAACTGTTTTTT,CASSLDTRNEKLFF
15,NA,few,TRBV2,TRBJ1-2,TGTGCCAGCAGTGAGTCCATGTCGGGGTTGAATGGCTACACCTTC,CASSESMSGLNGYTF
18,NA,few,TRBV6-6,TRBJ2-1,TGTGCCAGCAGTTCTACCAGGGACCCCGGGATCTCCTACAATGAGCAGTTCTTC,CASSSTRDPGISYNEQFF
13,NA,few,TRBV9,TRBJ1-4,TGTGCCAGCAGCATAGCCCTCGGTATGGAACTGTTTTTT,CASSIALGMELFF
15,NA,few,TRBV7-8,TRBJ2-5,TGTGCCAGCAGCTTTGATTACGGACGACAAGAGACCCAGTACTTC,CASSFDYGRQETQYF
17,TRBD2,NA,TRBV19,TRBJ2-5,TGTGCCAGGACCAACCACCTCTTACTAGCGGGAGTTGGGACCCAGTACTTC,CARTNHLLLAGVGTQYF
14,NA,NA,TRBV6-5,TRBJ1-1,TGTGCCAGCAGCACGGGACGAGAGAACACTGAAGCTTTCTTT,CASSTGRENTEAFF
17,TRBD2,few,TRBV7-3,TRBJ2-1,TGTGCCAGCAGCTTAATGGGGGGGACGCGGACATACAATGAGCAGTTCTTC,CASSLMGGTRTYNEQFF
12,NA,few,TRBV7-9,TRBJ2-7,TGTGCCAGCAGCTCGGGGGGCCACGAGCAGTACTTC,CASSSGGHEQYF
15,TRBD1,few,TRBV6-5,TRBJ2-2,TGTGCCAGCAGTTACTCGACAGGGATGACCGGGGAGCTGTTTTTT,CASSYSTGMTGELFF
14,NA,NA,TRBV5-1,TRBJ2-1,TGCGCCAGCAGCTTGGGACAGGATAACAATGAGCAGTTCTTC,CASSLGQDNNEQFF
16,NA,NA,TRBV12-3/TRBV12-4,TRBJ1-1,TGTGCCAGCAGTTTGTCCCAGCCCCACATGAACACTGAAGCTTTCTTT,CASSLSQPHMNTEAFF
13,NA,few,TRBV24-1,TRBJ2-5,TGTGCCACCAGCCGTTCCCCCAAAGAGACCCAGTACTTC,CATSRSPKETQYF
16,NA,few,TRBV7-2,TRBJ1-3,TGTGCCAGCAGCTTAGCAGTAGGGGTATCTGGAAACACCATATATTTT,CASSLAVGVSGNTIYF
17,NA,few,TRBV5-1,TRBJ2-3,TGCGCCAGCAGCCTTTTAAACGGGCGCCGGGGGACAGATACGCAGTATTTT,CASSLLNGRRGTDTQYF
16,NA,few,TRBV7-3,TRBJ2-1,TGTGCCAGCAGCCCAGGGACGGTTAGCTCCTACAATGAGCAGTTCTTC,CASSPGTVSSYNEQFF
18,TRBD1,few,TRBV5-6,TRBJ1-1,TGTGCCAGCAGCTCGACCGGGACAGGGGGACTAACCGGGACTGAAGCTTTCTTT,CASSSTGTGGLTGTEAFF
14,NA,NA,TRBV7-8,TRBJ2-2,TGTGCCAGCAGCTTAGCGCATAGGCAAAGGGAGCTGTTTTTT,CASSLAHRQRELFF
16,TRBD2,many,TRBV9,TRBJ2-7,TGTGCCAGCAGCGCAGGAGGGACTAGCGGGGCCCACGAGCAGTACTTC,CASSAGGTSGAHEQYF
13,NA,few,TRBV12-3/TRBV12-4,TRBJ2-7,TGTGCCAGCAGTGCAACCTTGGCCTACGAGCAGTACTTC,CASSATLAYEQYF
16,TRBD2,NA,TRBV29-1,TRBJ2-1,TGCAGCGGTTGGGTCCCAAACGGACTAGTTTCAAATGAGCAGTTCTTC,CSGWVPNGLVSNEQFF
14,NA,once,TRBV6-2/TRBV6-3,TRBJ2-2,TGTGCCAGCAGTTACAGGCCCGGGACCGGGGAGCTGTTTTTT,CASSYRPGTGELFF
19,TRBD2,NA,TRBV7-9,TRBJ2-4,TGTGCCAGCAGCTTTGGACTAGCGGGGTCCCGACTAGCCAAAAACATTCAGTACTTC,CASSFGLAGSRLAKNIQYF